The 13 T cell receptor beta chains reported below all come from one sample, sequenced in a study of breast tumors, draining lymph nodes, adjacent tissues. TCRdb reanalysed the multiplex PCR reads using MiXCR and keeps one entry per CDR3 protein. The sample consists of around 290,000 distinct CDR3 sequences, around 30% of them appearing once. The lymph nodes were axillary draining lymph nodes from breast cancer patients. Specimen: axillary lymph node tissue. These receptors came from a female donor with breast cancer. Some clones in this sample may be carry-over from other donors' samples.

Notes on this clonotype: A much larger clone lies one base from this, so it may be a read error. J is TRBJ1-4 and V is TRBV20-1, with D possibly TRBD1 on 5 matching bases. Germline V CDR1 and CDR2: DFQATT, SNEGSKA (reference sequence). The CDR3 has 13 residues. The CDR3 coding sequence is TGCAGTGCTAGGTGGGGGTCCGAGGAAACACTGTTTTTT. The encoded protein is CSARWGSEETLFF.

This clonotype came up many times. V usage is TRBV5-1 and J usage is TRBJ2-6; TRBD1 aligns across 8 bases. CDR1 and CDR2 from the germline V gene are SGHRS and YFSETQ. CDR3 length: 18 amino acids. With V trimmed by 0 bases and J by 0 bases, 5 bases remained unmatched. CDR3 residues: CASSLVGQAGSGANVLTF. The CDR3 nucleotides read TGCGCCAGCAGCTTGGTGGGACAGGCCGGCTCTGGGGCCAACGTCCTGACTTTC. Supplemented by reference TRBV5-1 and TRBJ2-6, the full variable domain reads KAGVTQTPRYLIKTRGQQVTLSCSPISGHRSVSWYQQTPGQGLQFLFEYFSETQRNKGNFPGRFSGRQFSNSRSEMNVSTLELGDSALYLCASSLVGQAGSGANVLTFGAGSRLTVL.

Ten or more counts support this clonotype. The chain carries TRBV4-3 and TRBJ2-3, with D unresolved. This CDR3 is built from 13 residues. Trimming pared 4 bases from V and 6 bases from J, leaving 11 bases between. Germline CDR1 reads LGHNA; CDR2 reads YSLEER. CDR3: CASSPRFFDTQYF. The CDR3 bases are TGCGCCAGCAGCCCCCGTTTTTTTGATACGCAGTATTTT.

This clonotype came up many times. In DNA, the CDR3 is TGTGCCAGCAGTTTTCAGGCCGGAAACACCATATATTTT. It translates to CASSFQAGNTIYF. The V and J genes are TRBV12-3 or TRBV12-4 and TRBJ1-3, with D unclear. Trimming shortened V by 3 bases and J by 4 bases, and 7 bases separated the two germline ends. The CDR3 totals 13 residues.

This clonotype was detected many times. V usage is TRBV7-6 and J usage is TRBJ2-2, with D perhaps given as TRBD1 or TRBD2 (5 bases each). V lost 1 base, J lost 4 bases, and 13 bases lay in between. CDR3 length: 16 residues. Germline V gene lookup returns CDR1 SGHVS and CDR2 FNYEAQ. The CDR3 reads CASSLGLTGRTGELFF. CDR3 nucleotides: TGTGCCAGCAGCTTAGGACTTACGGGACGCACCGGGGAGCTGTTTTTT.

This chain links TRBV28 with TRBJ2-7, with 10 positions matching TRBD2. In germline, CDR1 is MDHEN, CDR2 SYDVKM. The CDR3 runs 14 residues. The V and J ends lost 6 bases and 6 bases, in that order; junction bases with no gene match: 8. The CDR3 protein is CASSQTSGYSEQYF. The CDR3 DNA is TGTGCCAGCAGCCAGACTAGCGGGTACTCCGAGCAGTACTTC.

For this clonotype: At one boundary the junction diverges from the germline segment, which might be a read error. The chain carries TRBV2 and TRBJ1-5; D not resolved. The CDR3 is made up of 13 amino acids. Germline CDR1 reads SNHLY; CDR2 reads FYNNEI. The CDR3 region is CASTKDSNRPQHF. The CDR3 DNA is TGTGCCAGCACTAAGGATAGCAATCGGCCCCAGCATTTT.

At least ten counts were recorded for this clonotype. V gene TRBV28 combines with J gene TRBJ1-6; 7 bases align to TRBD1. CDR1 and CDR2 (germline): MDHEN, SYDVKM. This CDR3 region has 16 residues. J gave up 9 bases and V 5 bases, and 13 bases lay outside the gene matches. CDR3 nucleotide sequence: TGTGCCAGCAGTCCCCGACGACAGGGTTCGCGTTCACCCCTCCACTTT. Its protein product is CASSPRRQGSRSPLHF. The full variable domain, with the rest looked up from reference TRBV28 and TRBJ1-6, is DVKVTQSSRYLVKRTGEKVFLECVQDMDHENMFWYRQDPGLGLRLIYFSYDVKMKEKGDIPEGYSVSREKKERFSLILESASTNQTSMYLCASSPRRQGSRSPLHFGNGTRLTVT.

This clonotype has more than one count but fewer than ten. The V and J genes are TRBV7-9 and TRBJ1-5; maybe TRBD1 (5 bases). The V and J ends lost 5 bases and 4 bases respectively, with 15 bases between them. This CDR3 contains 15 residues. Per the germline V gene, CDR1 is SEHNR and CDR2 is FQNEAQ (reference sequence). The CDR3 DNA reads TGTGCCAGCAGCCAAGGTGGGGGAGGAAATCAGCCCCAGCATTTT. Protein: CASSQGGGGNQPQHF.

In its sample, this clonotype was seen many times. V and J are TRBV19 and TRBJ2-7; 9 bases are a match to TRBD1. Germline V gene sequence: CDR1 LNHDA, CDR2 SQIVND (reference sequence). Trimming cost V 3 bases and J 4 bases; bases outside gene matches: 4. There are 14 residues in the CDR3. DNA of the CDR3: TGTGCCAGTAGTATCGCGACAGGGGGATACGAGCAGTACTTC. This translates into CASSIATGGYEQYF.

This clonotype turned up a few times. This could be a read error, since a much larger clone is one nucleotide away. The gene calls are TRBV4-1 and TRBJ2-7; the match to TRBD1 covers 9 bases. Germline V gives CDR1 MGHRA, CDR2 YSYEKL. CDR3 size: 16 residues. CDR3 region: CAGSQGGDRVTYEQYF. The CDR3 coding sequence is TGCGCCGGCAGCCAGGGGGGGGACAGGGTAACCTACGAGCAGTACTTC.

Concerning this clonotype itself: A much larger clone is a single base away; this may be a read error. This chain links TRBV27 with TRBJ1-4; D unclear. Germline-derived CDR1 and CDR2 are MNHEY and SMNVEV (reference sequence). The CDR3 is 14 residues long. CDR3 loop: CASSFNGNGEKLLF. CDR3 bases: TGTGCCAGCAGTTTCAACGGGAATGGGGAAAAACTGCTTTTT.

This clonotype was observed a few times. V gene TRBV3-1 combines with J gene TRBJ2-2; 12 bases are shared with TRBD2. The CDR3 length is 17 residues. Unmatched junction bases numbered 7, after V lost 3 bases and J lost 5 bases. Germline CDR1 and CDR2: LGHDT and YNNKEL (reference sequence). The DNA for the CDR3 is TGTGCCAGCAGCCAGGCCAGACTAGCGGGAGTGACCGGGGAGCTGTTTTTT. This gives the protein CASSQARLAGVTGELFF. The variable domain in full, completed from reference TRBV3-1 and TRBJ2-2, reads DTAVSQTPKYLVTQMGNDKSIKCEQNLGHDTMYWYKQDSKKFLKIMFSYNNKELIINETVPNRFSPKSPDKAHLNLHINSLELGDSAVYFCASSQARLAGVTGELFFGEGSRLTVL.